A few counts support the clone carrying this TCR beta chain. Its specificity is unknown. The data stem from a study of T-cell reconstitution after alpha-beta-depleted transplantation in children. Study-level findings and limits: The origin of alpha-beta T cells about two months after transplant was reportedly several hundred expanded graft clones. Fresh T-cell production supplied most of the T-cell counts and diversity seen one year after transplant. There were some patients whose high TCRbeta diversity at day 60 came from surviving recipient T cells and thymic progenitors.

Germline assignment: CDR1 MDHEN and CDR2 SYDVKM. Trimming pared 5 bases from V and 12 bases from J, leaving 24 bases between. CDR3 length equals 15 residues. A TCRbeta library incorporating unique molecular identifiers was prepared. TCRdb reprocessed the PCR reads via MiXCR and lists one record per CDR3 protein. Among about 640,000 distinct CDR3 sequences listed, approximately 12% were seen once. The sequence came from a male patient aged 10 to 17 who had a stem cell transplant for acute myeloid leukemia, so the T cells may come from the graft donor. Material: PBMCs, mostly from graft donor cells, obtained 360 days after TCRalphabeta/CD19-depleted stem cell transplant. The chain links TRBV28 to TRBJ2-3; D may be TRBD2 (6 bases). The CDR3 DNA sequence: TGTGCCAGCAGTCCCCATACGTCCCTGCGGGGCCCCCAGTATTTT. Residues: CASSPHTSLRGPQYF. Full variable domain (remainder filled in from reference TRBV28 and TRBJ2-3): DVKVTQSSRYLVKRTGEKVFLECVQDMDHENMFWYRQDPGLGLRLIYFSYDVKMKEKGDIPEGYSVSREKKERFSLILESASTNQTSMYLCASSPHTSLRGPQYFGPGTRLTVL.